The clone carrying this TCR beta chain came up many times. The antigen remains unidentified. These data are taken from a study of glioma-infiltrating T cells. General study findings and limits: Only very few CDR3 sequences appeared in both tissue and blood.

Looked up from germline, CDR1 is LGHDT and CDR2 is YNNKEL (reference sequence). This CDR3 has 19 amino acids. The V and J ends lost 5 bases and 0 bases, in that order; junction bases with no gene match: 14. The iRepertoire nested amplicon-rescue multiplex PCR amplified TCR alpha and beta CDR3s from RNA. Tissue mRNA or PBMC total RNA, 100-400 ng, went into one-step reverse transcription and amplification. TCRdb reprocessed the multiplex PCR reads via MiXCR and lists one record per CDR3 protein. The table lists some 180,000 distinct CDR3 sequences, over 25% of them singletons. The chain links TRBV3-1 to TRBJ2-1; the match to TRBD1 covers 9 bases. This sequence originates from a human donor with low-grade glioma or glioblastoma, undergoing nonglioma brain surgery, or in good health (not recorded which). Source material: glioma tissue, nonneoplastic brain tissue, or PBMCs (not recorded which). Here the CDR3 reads CASSWDRDRVMSSYNEQFF. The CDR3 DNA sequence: TGTGCCAGCAGCTGGGACCGGGACAGGGTCATGAGCTCCTACAATGAGCAGTTCTTC.